The rows below give T cell receptor beta chains drawn from one sample of a study of blood T cell repertoires in COVID-19. Assay: immunoSEQ multiplex PCR; the TCRdb copy retains only in-frame clones and omits some. The sample yields tens of thousands of clones, about nine tenths seen once. The specimen sequenced was peripheral blood. These receptors were collected from a woman older than 75 with acute or convalescent COVID-19. CDR3s include the opening cysteine and the closing phenylalanine or tryptophan. D genes are given only for firm matches. Rows may omit the clone size; those that give it use once, few, many or a size class.

>NA|TRBV11-2|NA|TRBJ2-5
TGTGCCAGCAGCTTATGGGGGACGGGGGAAGAGACCCAGTACTTC
CASSLWGTGEETQYF
>TRBD1|TRBV2|NA|TRBJ1-2
TGTGCCAGCAGTGAAAGTATCGGGACAGGGGAGCTCGACTATGGCTACACCTTC
CASSESIGTGELDYGYTF
>TRBD2|TRBV7-9|NA|TRBJ2-1
TGTGCCAGCAGCTCCGGACTAGCGGGGGTAGGGTACAATGAGCAGTTCTTC
CASSSGLAGVGYNEQFF
>NA|TRBV6-1|NA|TRBJ1-5
TGTGCCAGCAGTGACCCGTCCCTCGGGGGTGGGGTAGGAAATCAGCCCCAGCATTTT
CASSDPSLGGGVGNQPQHF
>NA|TRBV18|NA|TRBJ2-5
TGTGCCAGCTCACCAGGGCAGGGAGAGACCCAGTACTTC
CASSPGQGETQYF
>TRBD1|TRBV25-1|NA|TRBJ2-7
TGTGCCACCCAGACTCGGACAGGAACCTACGAGCAGTACTTC
CATQTRTGTYEQYF
>NA|TRBV7-2|NA|TRBJ1-3
TGTGCCAGCAGCTTAGCCCCTGACAGTTCTGGAAACACCATATATTTT
CASSLAPDSSGNTIYF
>NA|TRBV2|NA|TRBJ1-2
TGTGCCAGCAGGCCGGATACAGGAGGCTACACCTTC
CASRPDTGGYTF
>NA|TRBV7-9|NA|TRBJ1-6
TGTGCCAGCAGCACCTCAGGGGATCCCTACTCCTATAATTCACCCCTCCACTTT
CASSTSGDPYSYNSPLHF
>TRBD1|TRBV5-1|NA|TRBJ1-4
TGCGCCAGCAGCTCAGACGGGACAGGGAATGAAAAACTGTTTTTT
CASSSDGTGNEKLFF
>NA|TRBV7-9|NA|TRBJ2-2
TGTGCCAGCAGCTTGGACACCCCGAACACCGGGGAGCTGTTTTTT
CASSLDTPNTGELFF
>NA|TRBV2|NA|TRBJ1-2
TGTGCCAGCAGTGAAGGGGGGGGGCACTATGGCTACACCTTC
CASSEGGGHYGYTF
>TRBD1|TRBV28|NA|TRBJ1-4
TGTGCCAGCAGTTCCGGGACAGCTCATGAAAAACTGTTTTTT
CASSSGTAHEKLFF
>NA|TRBV10-2|NA|TRBJ1-6
TGCGCCAGCAGATCGGACCGGGAGAGTTCACCCCTCCACTTT
CASRSDRESSPLHF
>NA|TRBV10-1|large|TRBJ2-3
TGCGCCAGCAGCGCCGGCCCCCGGGGTACGCAGTATTTT
CASSAGPRGTQYF
>TRBD2|TRBV5-1|once|TRBJ2-2
TGCGCCAGCAGATCCGGGACTACTCCCACCGGGGAGCTGTTTTTT
CASRSGTTPTGELFF
>NA|TRBV5-1|NA|TRBJ2-1
TGCGCCAGCAGCGTGACAGACAGCCTATACAATGAGCAGTTCTTC
CASSVTDSLYNEQFF
>NA|TRBV28|NA|TRBJ2-2
TGTGCCAGCGGGGATCCAGGGGCCTTGGCCCTTAACACCGGGGAGCTGTTTTTT
CASGDPGALALNTGELFF
>TRBD2|TRBV6-5|NA|TRBJ2-7
TGTGCCAGCAGACTTAGCGGGGGAGCCTACGAGCAGTACTTC
CASRLSGGAYEQYF
>NA|TRBV18|NA|TRBJ2-5
TGTGCCAGCTCAAATCAGGGGCGAGAGACCCAGTACTTC
CASSNQGRETQYF
>NA|TRBV2|NA|TRBJ1-2
TGTGCCAGCAGCGGAGAAGGCCACCCTAACTATGGCTACACCTTC
CASSGEGHPNYGYTF
>TRBD1|TRBV7-9|NA|TRBJ1-2
TGTGCCAGCAGCTCAAGGACAGGGACTGACTATGGCTACACCTTC
CASSSRTGTDYGYTF
>TRBD2|TRBV3-1/TRBV3-2|NA|TRBJ2-3
TGTGCCAGCAGCCAATCTTCCGGGACTAGGGGCACGCAGTATTTT
CASSQSSGTRGTQYF
>NA|TRBV6-6|NA|TRBJ2-1
TGTGCCAGCAGTGGACCTGAACGGGGGGCTAAAAATGAGCAGTTCTTC
CASSGPERGAKNEQFF
>NA|TRBV7-9|NA|TRBJ2-3
TGTGCCAGCAGCATAGATAAGGGGCGCACAGATACGCAGTATTTT
CASSIDKGRTDTQYF
>NA|TRBV11-1|NA|TRBJ2-4
TGTGCCAGCAGCTTAGAACCGGGGGTTCAGTACTTC
CASSLEPGVQYF
>NA|TRBV5-5|NA|TRBJ1-1
TGTGCCAGCAGCTTGGCACCAGGTAACACTGAAGCTTTCTTT
CASSLAPGNTEAFF
>NA|TRBV20-1|NA|TRBJ1-1
TGCAGTGCTAGTATGGGAGGGCCTGAAGCTTTCTTT
CSASMGGPEAFF